This passage covers 7 T cell receptor beta chains from one sample sequenced in a study of blood T cell repertoires in COVID-19. The data were produced by immunoSEQ multiplex PCR, yet TCRdb's version contains in-frame clones alone and is incomplete. The table lists some 39,000 clones, approximately 91% of them singletons, with roughly 5.7% in the top ten. The sequencing sample was made of peripheral blood. Source of these receptors: a human donor in a cohort sampled during active COVID-19.

A single count supports this clone. The CDR3 DNA reads as TGTGCCAGCATAAAAAACACACACAAAGCGGGAGGGCCCTTTACTGAGCAGTTCTTC. Protein product: CASIKNTHKAGGPFTEQFF. The rearrangement links TRBV9 to TRBJ2-1; 10 bases are shared with TRBD2. V lost 6 bases and J lost 9; bases outside the gene matches: 24. This CDR3 is 19 amino acids long. CDR1 and CDR2 (germline): SGDLS, YYNGEE. Full variable domain (rest looked up from reference TRBV9 and TRBJ2-1): DSGVTQTPKHLITATGQRVTLRCSPRSGDLSVYWYQQSLDQGLQFLIQYYNGEERAKGNILERFSAQQFPDLHSELNLSSLELGDSALYFCASIKNTHKAGGPFTEQFFGPGTRLTVL.

J is TRBJ2-1 and V is TRBV7-9, with 7 positions matching TRBD2. The CDR3 loop spans 14 amino acids. Germline CDR1 and CDR2: SEHNR and FQNEAQ (reference sequence). Trimming removed 1 base from V and 9 bases from J; junction bases left unmatched: 6. Here the CDR3 DNA reads TGTGCCAGCAGCTTAGGAGGACGGGAGGCTGAGCAGTTCTTC. This codes for CASSLGGREAEQFF.

The V gene is TRBV28, the J gene TRBJ2-5, with 7 bases that match TRBD1. The CDR3 is made up of 13 amino acids. CDR1 is MDHEN, CDR2 SYDVKM, per germline. The V segment lost 1 base and the J segment 5 bases; nucleotides outside the gene matches: 1. CDR3 protein: CASSLYRGETQYF. CDR3 nucleotide sequence: TGTGCCAGCAGTTTATACAGGGGCGAGACCCAGTACTTC.

The chain recombines TRBV4-2 with TRBJ2-7; weak D call: TRBD2 (6 bases). This CDR3 spans 15 amino acids. Trimming took 2 bases from V and 2 from J, leaving 13 bases between them. The V gene's germline CDR1 is LGHNA and CDR2 YNFKEQ. The CDR3: CASSQRGTPTYEQYF. As DNA, the CDR3 is TGTGCCAGCAGCCAAAGAGGGACTCCCACCTACGAGCAGTACTTC.

CDR3 bases: TGTGCCTGTACAAGGGGGAGGAACACTGAAGCTTTCTTT. It codes for CACTRGRNTEAFF. The chain couples TRBV30 to TRBJ1-1; maybe TRBD1 (6 bases). CDR3 length: 13 amino acids. Trimming left V 6 bases short and J 1 base short, with 12 bases between. Per the germline V gene, CDR1 is GTSNPN and CDR2 is SVGIG (reference sequence). The full variable domain, with the rest looked up from reference TRBV30 and TRBJ1-1, is SQTIHQWPATLVQPVGSPLSLECTVEGTSNPNLYWYRQAAGRGLQLLFYSVGIGQISSEVPQNLSASRPQDRQFILSSKKLLLSDSGFYLCACTRGRNTEAFFGQGTRLTVV.

V usage is TRBV20-1 and J usage is TRBJ2-1; D unclear. CDR1 and CDR2 from the germline V gene are DFQATT and SNEGSKA (reference sequence). Trimming shortened V by 4 bases and J by 9 bases, and 16 bases separated the two germline ends. The CDR3 loop spans 13 amino acids. Here the CDR3 DNA reads TGCAGTGCTATTGATAGCAGCTTCGGTGAGCAGTTCTTC. Protein sequence: CSAIDSSFGEQFF.

CDR3 loop: CASSFGGANEQYF. CDR3 sequence (DNA): TGCGCCAGCAGCTTTGGGGGGGCCAACGAGCAGTACTTC. The chain has TRBV5-1 and TRBJ2-7; possibly TRBD2 for D (7 bases). V was pared by 2 bases and J by 5 bases, with 11 bases between. CDR3 length: 13 amino acids. Germline assignment: CDR1 SGHRS and CDR2 YFSETQ.